The next 7 T cell receptor beta chains were all read from a single sample in a study of cytomegalovirus exposure and HLA in healthy donors. Researchers ran the PCR with 60 Vbeta and 13 Jbeta primers. The assay was immunoSEQ multiplex PCR, and TCRdb's table has in-frame clones only and misses some. Among 140,000 to 150,000 clones listed, approximately 80% were seen once. The source material was PBMCs. These receptors were taken from a female donor in good health and CMV-seronegative.

This chain uses TRBV7-9 with TRBJ2-5, with 13 bases lining up with TRBD2. The CDR3 has 16 amino acids. Per the germline V gene, CDR1 is SEHNR and CDR2 is FQNEAQ (reference sequence). The V segment lost 4 bases and the J segment 5 bases; nucleotides outside the gene matches: 7. The CDR3: CASSSGLAGDGETQYF. The CDR3 coding sequence is TGTGCCAGCAGCTCTGGACTAGCGGGAGACGGTGAGACCCAGTACTTC.

The chain carries TRBV28 and TRBJ2-4; D might be TRBD2 (6 bases). The CDR3 length is 15 residues. V shed 5 bases and J shed 2 bases, with 13 bases lying between them. CDR1 is MDHEN and CDR2 is SYDVKM in the germline V gene. The CDR3 here is CASSPGRGTKNIQYF. CDR3 bases: TGTGCCAGCAGTCCCGGCCGGGGGACCAAAAACATTCAGTACTTC.

This clone was counted between two and nine times. This rearrangement joins TRBV16 to TRBJ2-7, with a possible D match to TRBD2 (6 bases). This CDR3 region has 15 residues. The germline V gene encodes CDR1 KGHSY and CDR2 FQNENV. V was pared by 0 bases and J by 9 bases, with 18 bases between. Written as DNA, the CDR3 is TGTGCCAGCAGCCAATCGGCAGGCCTCGCCGGGGGGCAGTACTTC. Amino acids: CASSQSAGLAGGQYF.

The chain recombines TRBV7-9 with TRBJ2-1; possibly TRBD1 for D (5 bases). The V end was cut by 5 bases, the J end by 10 bases, with 15 bases between. CDR3 length: 13 residues. The germline gives CDR1 SEHNR, CDR2 FQNEAQ (reference sequence). The CDR3 DNA is TGTGCCAGCAGCGCAGAACAGGTTTGGGAGCAGTTCTTC. This codes for CASSAEQVWEQFF.

The J gene is TRBJ2-2, the V gene TRBV7-9, with TRBD1 matching over 9 bases. The J segment lost 0 bases and the V segment lost 3 bases, leaving 5 bases of the junction unmatched. CDR1 is SEHNR and CDR2 is FQNEAQ in the germline V gene (reference sequence). This CDR3 is 17 amino acids long. The chain's CDR3 is CASSFPRDRANTGELFF. CDR3 sequence (DNA): TGTGCCAGCAGCTTCCCCCGGGACAGGGCGAACACCGGGGAGCTGTTTTTT.

The rearrangement uses TRBV19 and TRBJ1-5, with TRBD1 matching 7 bases. The CDR3 extends over 14 amino acids. The V gene end was trimmed by 6 bases and the J gene end by 6 bases; junction bases not matched to a gene: 8. CDR1 and CDR2 (germline): LNHDA, SQIVND (reference sequence). The CDR3 here is CASSQNRGGQPQHF. CDR3 DNA: TGTGCCAGTAGCCAGAACAGGGGAGGTCAGCCCCAGCATTTT. The variable domain in full, with the rest retrieved from reference TRBV19 and TRBJ1-5, is DGGITQSPKYLFRKEGQNVTLSCEQNLNHDAMYWYRQDPGQGLRLIYYSQIVNDFQKGDIAEGYSVSREKKESFPLTVTSAQKNPTAFYLCASSQNRGGQPQHFGDGTRLSIL.

The chain joins TRBV14 to TRBJ2-3, with a weak D call TRBD1 (5 bases). The CDR3 is 21 residues long. Germline CDR1 reads SGHDN; CDR2 reads FVKESK. Trimming left V 3 bases short and J 1 base short, with 29 bases between. The CDR3 here is CASSQDDSPLKLVGGTDTQYF. DNA for the CDR3: TGTGCCAGCAGCCAGGACGACAGTCCCCTGAAGCTGGTCGGCGGCACAGATACGCAGTATTTT.